What follows are 18 T cell receptor beta chains derived from one specimen sequenced in a study of blood T cell repertoires in COVID-19. Only in-frame clones appear in the TCRdb table, and some are missing; sequencing was by immunoSEQ multiplex PCR. This sample has around 71,000 clones, with about 80% found just once. Material for sequencing was peripheral blood. Receptor source: an older man with acute or convalescent COVID-19.

The sample holds one count of this clone. V gene TRBV5-1 combines with J gene TRBJ2-3; TRBD2 aligns across 13 bases. The CDR3 totals 17 residues. Germline V gene sequence: CDR1 SGHRS, CDR2 YFSETQ. The trim removed 4 bases at V and 4 bases at J, leaving 9 bases unmatched. The CDR3 region is CASSPRTSGRVADTQYF. CDR3 in DNA: TGCGCCAGCAGCCCAAGGACTAGCGGGAGAGTTGCAGATACGCAGTATTTT.

The rearrangement uses TRBV19 and TRBJ2-3; TRBD1 is a possible D gene (6 bases). Germline V gene sequence: CDR1 LNHDA, CDR2 SQIVND (reference sequence). The CDR3 totals 15 residues. Trimming stripped 7 bases from V and 2 bases from J, with 16 bases between. The CDR3 loop reads CASTRSQGFTDTQYF. The CDR3 region has the DNA TGTGCCAGTACCAGGTCACAGGGTTTCACAGATACGCAGTATTTT.

V is TRBV25-1 and J is TRBJ2-1; 9 bases match TRBD2. Per the germline V gene, CDR1 is MGHDK and CDR2 is SYGVNS. Unmatched junction bases numbered 8, after V lost 7 bases and J lost 4 bases. There are 15 residues in the CDR3. The CDR3, as DNA: TGTGCCAGCAAGCGGGCTAGCGGGAATTACAATGAGCAGTTCTTC. Translation gives CASKRASGNYNEQFF.

V and J are TRBV18 and TRBJ1-4, with 8 bases fitting TRBD1. CDR1 and CDR2 from the germline V gene are KGHSH and LQKENI. The ends lost 6 bases at V and 0 bases at J; junction bases unmatched: 6. There are 16 residues in the CDR3. The CDR3, as DNA: TGTGCCAGCTCTCTCGACAGGGGAGCAACTAATGAAAAACTGTTTTTT. Translation gives CASSLDRGATNEKLFF.

This clone has just one count. CDR3 residues: CASSLSVTTEAFF. CDR3 DNA sequence: TGTGCCAGCAGCTTATCAGTAACCACTGAAGCTTTCTTT. The rearrangement uses TRBV7-2 and TRBJ1-1; D gene uncertain. The CDR3 totals 13 residues. In germline, CDR1 is SGHTA, CDR2 FQGNSA. V lost 2 bases, J lost 4 bases, and 8 bases lay in between. The full variable domain, rest sourced from reference TRBV7-2 and TRBJ1-1, is GAGVSQSPSNKVTEKGKDVELRCDPISGHTALYWYRQSLGQGLEFLIYFQGNSAPDKSGLPSDRFSAERTGGSVSTLTIQRTQQEDSAVYLCASSLSVTTEAFFGQGTRLTVV.

The chain couples TRBV21-1 to TRBJ2-1; TRBD1, as called in the table, went unchecked against the DNA. TRBV21-1 is a pseudogene segment. The CDR3 runs to 15 residues. The CDR3 DNA reads as TGTGCCAGCAGCAAAGGACAGGGAGGCTACAATGAGCAGTTCTTC. Translated, it gives CASSKGQGGYNEQFF.

The V and J genes are TRBV19 and TRBJ2-1; D perhaps matches TRBD2 (6 bases). The germline V gene has CDR1 LNHDA and CDR2 SQIVND (reference sequence). The V end was cut by 3 bases, the J end by 7 bases, with 16 bases between. The CDR3 has 15 residues. The DNA of the CDR3 is TGTGCCAGTAGTATTGATGGGGGAGGAAAAAATGAGCAGTTCTTC. Translated, it gives CASSIDGGGKNEQFF.

The chain employs TRBV5-8 and TRBJ2-7; D is perhaps TRBD1 (6 bases). V was pared by 2 bases and J by 3 bases, with 24 bases between. This CDR3 is 18 amino acids long. The germline gives CDR1 SGHTS, CDR2 YDEGEE. The CDR3 DNA reads TGTGCCAGCAGCTTCTACACTCGGGGACATAATGTTGTCTACGAGCAGTACTTC. Protein sequence: CASSFYTRGHNVVYEQYF.

This clone was counted a single time. CDR3 nucleotides: TGTGCCTGGACTCGGACTGTTCCCAGCTCCTACGAGCAGTACTTC. It yields the protein CAWTRTVPSSYEQYF. The V gene is TRBV30, the J gene TRBJ2-7; D is possibly TRBD2 (5 bases). The V end lost 4 bases, the J end lost 0 bases, and 16 bases lay between the germline ends. This CDR3 is built from 15 residues. Per the germline V gene, CDR1 is GTSNPN and CDR2 is SVGIG (reference sequence).

The chain recombines TRBV5-1 with TRBJ2-5; 8 nucleotides align to TRBD2. The trim removed 5 bases at V and 5 bases at J, leaving 8 bases unmatched. Germline V lookup: CDR1 SGHRS, CDR2 YFSETQ. The CDR3 runs to 14 residues. CDR3 sequence: CASSREGRWETQYF. The CDR3 DNA is TGCGCCAGCAGTCGGGAGGGCCGGTGGGAGACCCAGTACTTC.

The chain joins TRBV27 to TRBJ2-7; the match to TRBD1 covers 7 bases. The CDR3 is 16 residues long. CDR1 MNHEY and CDR2 SMNVEV come from the germline V gene (reference sequence). After removal of 1 base from V and 0 bases from J, the junction contained 6 bases not matched to a gene. CDR3 region: CASSLLQGLSSYEQYF. CDR3 coding DNA: TGTGCCAGCAGTTTATTACAGGGGCTGTCCTCCTACGAGCAGTACTTC.

The chain joins TRBV30 to TRBJ1-1; D is undetermined. CDR1 and CDR2 (germline): GTSNPN, SVGIG (reference sequence). The CDR3 is 12 residues long. V was clipped by 3 bases and J by 1 base, with 6 bases between them. In DNA form, the CDR3 reads TGTGCCTGGAGCCCCAGGAACACTGAAGCTTTCTTT. Protein sequence: CAWSPRNTEAFF.

The V and J genes are TRBV5-1 and TRBJ1-2; perhaps TRBD1 as D (5 bases). Trimming pared 3 bases from V and 4 bases from J, leaving 16 bases between. Germline V gene lookup returns CDR1 SGHRS and CDR2 YFSETQ. The CDR3 runs 15 residues. CDR3 sequence: CASSSTGGATYGYTF. The CDR3 DNA sequence: TGCGCCAGCAGCTCAACGGGAGGGGCAACCTATGGCTACACCTTC.

The chain is built from TRBV11-3 and TRBJ2-5, with D maybe TRBD1 (6 bases). The germline CDR1 and CDR2 sequences are SGHNT and YENEEA. Trimming removed 6 bases from V and 4 bases from J, with 15 bases in between. The CDR3 is 14 amino acids. In nucleotides, the CDR3 is TGTGCCAGCAGTATGAGGGGCAGGGGAGAGACCCAGTACTTC. Translation: CASSMRGRGETQYF.

This clone was detected only once. CDR3 sequence reads: CASSRTEDNTGELFF. The CDR3 DNA reads as TGTGCCAGCAGCCGGACAGAAGACAACACCGGGGAGCTGTTTTTT. The chain uses TRBV11-1 and TRBJ2-2; possible D gene TRBD1, 6 bases. CDR1 and CDR2 (germline): SGHAT, FQDESV (reference sequence). CDR3 length equals 15 residues. Trimming shortened V by 5 bases and J by 2 bases, and 12 bases separated the two germline ends.

The chain recombines TRBV5-1 with TRBJ2-6, with TRBD2 as a possible D gene (5 bases). Trimming shortened V by 0 bases and J by 3 bases, and 10 bases separated the two germline ends. Germline loops: CDR1 SGHRS, CDR2 YFSETQ. This CDR3 contains 16 residues. CDR3 protein: CASSLAGNNGANVLTF. The CDR3 bases are TGCGCCAGCAGCTTGGCGGGGAATAATGGGGCCAACGTCCTGACTTTC.

This clone came up once. The chain couples TRBV9 to TRBJ1-6; D uncertain. CDR1 SGDLS and CDR2 YYNGEE come from the germline V gene. This CDR3 is 14 amino acids long. Trimming took 2 bases from V and 3 from J, leaving 6 bases between them. In DNA, the CDR3 is TGTGCCAGCAGCGTCCACAGCTATAATTCACCCCTCCACTTT. The encoded protein is CASSVHSYNSPLHF.

The chain carries TRBV5-1 and TRBJ1-1, with a possible D match to TRBD1 (5 bases). The CDR3 loop spans 18 amino acids. The germline V gene encodes CDR1 SGHRS and CDR2 YFSETQ. Between the trimmed V and J ends, which lost 4 bases and 0 bases, there was a span of 22 bases. CDR3 sequence (DNA): TGCGCCAGCAGCCTGTGGGGGGTAGGCAGGGTTATGAACACTGAAGCTTTCTTT. Its translation is CASSLWGVGRVMNTEAFF. Full variable domain (remainder filled in from reference TRBV5-1 and TRBJ1-1): KAGVTQTPRYLIKTRGQQVTLSCSPISGHRSVSWYQQTPGQGLQFLFEYFSETQRNKGNFPGRFSGRQFSNSRSEMNVSTLELGDSALYLCASSLWGVGRVMNTEAFFGQGTRLTVV.